This TCR beta chain emerged from a study of blood T cell repertoires in COVID-19. Across the whole study: The United States, Italy and Spain were the sources of the acute and convalescent COVID-19 samples. T cells, B-cell-depleted T cells, or PBMCs supplied cDNA or gDNA.

In the original processing: By means of reference gene primer amplification, nucleated cell counts were estimated. The assay was immunoSEQ multiplex PCR, and TCRdb's table has in-frame clones only and misses some. The D gene and trimming were derived from the DNA, and the V and J assignments and clone size from that table. The profile shows 110,000 or so clones, over 60% of them singletons. This clone was counted a few times. Germline CDR1 and CDR2: SGDLS and YYNGEE. The CDR3 has 16 residues. Trimming removed 0 bases from V and 4 bases from J, with 17 bases in between. The source of this sequence is a man between 65 and 80 years old with acute or convalescent COVID-19. Specimen: peripheral blood. The chain joins TRBV9 to TRBJ2-7; a weak D match, TRBD1 (7 bases). CDR3 residues: CASSVGPDREVYEQYF. The DNA for the CDR3 is TGTGCCAGCAGCGTAGGCCCTGACAGGGAGGTTTACGAGCAGTACTTC.